This record looks at one T cell receptor (beta chain) sequence and its context. The germline gives CDR1 MNHNS, CDR2 SASEGT. V was clipped by 7 bases and J by 0 bases; unmatched bases: 8. The CDR3 loop spans 15 amino acids. TCRbeta library construction was performed incorporating unique molecular identifiers. TCRdb reprocessed the PCR reads via MiXCR and lists one record per CDR3 protein. The repertoire holds roughly 500,000 distinct CDR3 sequences, with around 20% as singletons. The data originate from a study of T-cell reconstitution after alpha-beta-depleted transplantation in children. The sample here was PBMCs from the stem cell graft donor, taken from the stem cell graft. V usage is TRBV6-1 and J usage is TRBJ2-7; the match to TRBD1 covers 8 bases. The clonotype comes from a human donor who donated a stem cell graft to a child with acute lymphoblastic leukemia. CDR3 protein: CASNRQGSSSYEQYF. The CDR3 DNA reads as TGTGCCAGCAATAGACAGGGGTCGAGCTCCTACGAGCAGTACTTC.